The 18 T cell receptor beta chains below were found in one sample sequenced in a study of OX40 agonist ivuxolimab in advanced cancers. The assay was immunoSEQ multiplex PCR, and TCRdb's table has in-frame clones only and misses some. The profile shows roughly 70,000 clones, roughly 85% of them singletons. Sequences were derived from CD4+ or CD8+ T cells sorted from blood, sampled in a trial of the OX40 agonist ivuxolimab. Receptors were obtained from an adult with an advanced solid tumor such as melanoma, head and neck, liver or kidney cancer.

The rearrangement links TRBV9 to TRBJ2-7, with TRBD1 matching over 9 bases. The CDR3 sequence is 15 residues long. The ends lost 2 bases at V and 5 bases at J; junction bases unmatched: 8. Per germline, CDR1 SGDLS and CDR2 YYNGEE. The CDR3 loop is CASSVLPGQGNEQYF. The DNA for the CDR3 is TGTGCCAGCAGCGTTCTTCCGGGACAGGGTAACGAGCAGTACTTC.

The chain carries TRBV7-9 and TRBJ1-5; D possibly corresponds to TRBD1 (5 bases). Trimming took off 6 bases at V and 3 bases at J, with 18 bases between the two ends. In germline, CDR1 is SEHNR, CDR2 FQNEAQ (reference sequence). CDR3 length: 16 amino acids. The CDR3: CASSKDAGMANQPQHF. Here the CDR3 DNA reads TGTGCCAGCAGTAAAGACGCAGGGATGGCCAATCAGCCCCAGCATTTT. Full variable domain (outside the CDR3, taken from reference TRBV7-9 and TRBJ1-5): DTGVSQNPRHKITKRGQNVTFRCDPISEHNRLYWYRQTLGQGPEFLTYFQNEAQLEKSRLLSDRFSAERPKGSFSTLEIQRTEQGDSAMYLCASSKDAGMANQPQHFGDGTRLSIL.

The chain combines TRBV25-1 with TRBJ1-4; tentative D call: TRBD1 (6 bases). Trimming removed 8 bases from V and 8 bases from J, with 9 bases in between. Germline CDR1 MGHDK, CDR2 SYGVNS. CDR3 length equals 11 residues. CDR3 nucleotide sequence: TGTGCCAGCGGAGACAGGGAAAAACTGTTTTTT. Protein product: CASGDREKLFF.

V is TRBV10-3 and J is TRBJ1-2; 8 bases fit TRBD1. Trimming at V came to 5 bases and at J to 4 bases, leaving 6 bases not matched to a gene. Germline V lookup: CDR1 ENHRY, CDR2 SYGVKD. CDR3 size: 14 residues. CDR3 sequence reads: CAISSVQGAYGYTF. CDR3 coding DNA: TGTGCCATCAGTTCAGTCCAGGGGGCCTATGGCTACACCTTC.

J is TRBJ2-7 and V is TRBV11-2; 9 nucleotides align to TRBD1. The CDR3 runs to 14 residues. CDR1 SGHAT and CDR2 FQNNGV come from the germline V gene. The J segment lost 2 bases and the V segment lost 4 bases, leaving 3 bases of the junction unmatched. Written as DNA, the CDR3 is TGTGCCAGCAGCTCCTACAGGGGGCCCTACGAGCAGTACTTC. It is translated as CASSSYRGPYEQYF.

The rearrangement links TRBV5-1 to TRBJ1-1; D possibly corresponds to TRBD1 (5 bases). Germline V gene data show CDR1 as SGHRS and CDR2 as YFSETQ. Trimming cost V 0 bases and J 0 bases, with 12 bases left between them. There are 16 residues in the CDR3. CDR3: CASSLATGGLNTEAFF. CDR3 DNA: TGCGCCAGCAGCTTGGCCACAGGAGGGTTGAACACTGAAGCTTTCTTT.

This clone came up a few times. The rearrangement joins TRBV30 to TRBJ2-3; D is uncertain. CDR1 is GTSNPN, CDR2 SVGIG, per germline (reference sequence). V was clipped by 2 bases and J by 8 bases, with 5 bases between them. This CDR3 contains 10 residues. CDR3 nucleotide sequence: TGTGCCTGGAGTAAGGGTACGCAGTATTTT. It codes for CAWSKGTQYF.

The chain couples TRBV18 to TRBJ2-7; TRBD2 matches at 8 bases. V shed 0 bases and J 3 bases; nucleotides not matched to a gene: 10. The V gene's germline CDR1 is KGHSH and CDR2 LQKENI. This CDR3 is 17 amino acids long. DNA for the CDR3: TGTGCCAGCTCACCACCGGTGGAGCGGGAGAATTTCTACGAGCAGTACTTC. This encodes CASSPPVERENFYEQYF.

The gene calls are TRBV30 and TRBJ2-1, with D unresolved. The CDR3 extends over 13 amino acids. Germline values: CDR1 GTSNPN, CDR2 SVGIG (reference sequence). V was trimmed by 1 base and J by 9 bases, leaving 13 bases between them. The CDR3 loop is CAWSALGLGEQFF. CDR3 coding DNA: TGTGCCTGGAGTGCCCTGGGATTGGGTGAGCAGTTCTTC.

This clone has only a few counts. The chain recombines TRBV4-3 with TRBJ2-1, with 9 bases fitting TRBD2. Germline V gene sequence: CDR1 LGHNA, CDR2 YSLEER. V dropped 0 bases and J dropped 8; count of bases not matched to a gene: 5. This CDR3 contains 15 residues. DNA of the CDR3: TGCGCCAGCAGCCAAGAGCGGGGGGGCCGCTATGAGCAGTTCTTC. Translated, it gives CASSQERGGRYEQFF.

The chain combines TRBV30 with TRBJ1-2; D possibly corresponds to TRBD1 (6 bases). The germline V gene has CDR1 GTSNPN and CDR2 SVGIG (reference sequence). The CDR3 totals 13 residues. The V end lost 0 bases, the J end lost 6 bases, and 11 bases lay between the germline ends. The CDR3 loop reads CAWSVLKGDGYTF. In DNA form, the CDR3 reads TGTGCCTGGAGTGTACTGAAGGGGGATGGCTACACCTTC.

J is TRBJ2-2 and V is TRBV7-9; no clear D. CDR1 and CDR2 (germline): SEHNR, FQNEAQ (reference sequence). The CDR3 runs to 16 residues. V shed 5 bases and J shed 2 bases, with 15 bases lying between them. CDR3 protein: CASSTLRAQNTGELFF. CDR3 DNA: TGTGCCAGCAGCACTCTCCGGGCCCAAAACACCGGGGAGCTGTTTTTT.

In this sample, this clone turned up a few times. The genes are TRBV6-5 and TRBJ2-7; TRBD1 or TRBD2 may be the D gene (5 bases each). CDR3 length equals 13 residues. V lost 6 bases and J 3 bases, leaving 12 bases between the germline ends. The germline gives CDR1 MNHEY, CDR2 SVGAGI. The DNA for the CDR3 is TGTGCCAGCAGGAGGGGCCAGGGCTACGAGCAGTACTTC. Its translation: CASRRGQGYEQYF.

This clone was counted between two and nine times. The chain links TRBV28 to TRBJ2-7; 8 nucleotides line up with TRBD2. The CDR3 has 13 amino acids. The germline V gene has CDR1 MDHEN and CDR2 SYDVKM. Trimming cost V 2 bases and J 4 bases; bases outside gene matches: 1. The CDR3 bases are TGTGCCAGCAGTTTAGCGGGGGGATACGAGCAGTACTTC. The encoded protein is CASSLAGGYEQYF.

The rearrangement joins TRBV7-9 to TRBJ2-5; unclear D gene. V dropped 4 bases and J dropped 1 base, with 1 base sitting between them. Germline CDR1 and CDR2: SEHNR and FQNEAQ (reference sequence). The CDR3 has 11 residues. The CDR3 DNA sequence: TGTGCCAGCAGCTCCCAAGAGACCCAGTACTTC. It translates to CASSSQETQYF.

The chain uses TRBV6-1 and TRBJ1-2; 9 bases map to TRBD1. The V gene end was trimmed by 2 bases and the J gene end by 7 bases; junction bases not matched to a gene: 8. Germline CDR1 MNHNS, CDR2 SASEGT. This CDR3 region has 15 residues. The CDR3 loop is CASSETPRTGVGYTF. DNA of the CDR3: TGTGCCAGCAGTGAAACCCCCCGGACAGGGGTTGGCTACACCTTC.

This clone has just a few counts. This chain uses TRBV6-1 with TRBJ1-3; the D gene is possibly TRBD1 (5 bases). The CDR3 is 13 amino acids. The germline V gene encodes CDR1 MNHNS and CDR2 SASEGT. Trimming stripped 7 bases from V and 5 bases from J, with 12 bases between. The CDR3 coding sequence is TGTGCCAGCACTCAGGGTGGACGAAACACCATATATTTT. Encoded protein: CASTQGGRNTIYF.

The chain employs TRBV6-5 and TRBJ1-5, with D perhaps matching TRBD1 (5 bases). This CDR3 contains 13 residues. Germline V gene data show CDR1 as MNHEY and CDR2 as SVGAGI. V lost 5 bases to trimming and J lost 4 bases, with 9 bases between them. The CDR3 sequence is CASSGTANQPQHF. The CDR3 DNA follows: TGTGCCAGCAGTGGGACCGCTAATCAGCCCCAGCATTTT.